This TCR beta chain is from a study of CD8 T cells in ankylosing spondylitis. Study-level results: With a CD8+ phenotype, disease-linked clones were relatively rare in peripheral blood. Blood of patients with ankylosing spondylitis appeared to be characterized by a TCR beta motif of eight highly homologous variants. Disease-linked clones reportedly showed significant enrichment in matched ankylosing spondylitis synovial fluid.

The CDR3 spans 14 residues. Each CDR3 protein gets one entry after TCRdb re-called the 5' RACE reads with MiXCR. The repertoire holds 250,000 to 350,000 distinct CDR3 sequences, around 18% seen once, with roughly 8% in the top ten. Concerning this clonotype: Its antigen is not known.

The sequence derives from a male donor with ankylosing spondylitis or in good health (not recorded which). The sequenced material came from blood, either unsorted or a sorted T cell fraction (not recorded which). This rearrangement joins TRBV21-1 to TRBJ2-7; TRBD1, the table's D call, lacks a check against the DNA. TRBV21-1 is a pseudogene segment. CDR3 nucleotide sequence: TGTGCCAGCAGCAAAAGGCAGGACAGCTACGAGCAGTACGTC. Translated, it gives CASSKRQDSYEQYV.